The 25 T cell receptor beta chains reported below all come from one sample, sequenced in a study of blood T cell repertoires in COVID-19. Profiling relied on immunoSEQ multiplex PCR, and the TCRdb table lists in-frame clones only, not all of them. This table has roughly 260,000 clones, about four fifths appearing once. Sequenced sample: peripheral blood. Receptors were obtained from a woman aged 18-29 years with acute or convalescent COVID-19.

The chain combines TRBV6-1 with TRBJ1-4, with a tentative D call TRBD1 (6 bases). From germline, CDR1 is MNHNS and CDR2 SASEGT. With 3 bases removed from V and 4 bases from J, the gap between germline ends came to 12 bases. This CDR3 is built from 15 residues. CDR3 DNA: TGTGCCAGCAGTGAGGAGACAGGCGGTAATGAAAAACTGTTTTTT. It translates to CASSEETGGNEKLFF.

The chain employs TRBV19 and TRBJ1-5; 7 nucleotides match TRBD1. The CDR3 length is 14 residues. Trimming took 7 bases from V and 3 from J; bases not matched to a gene: 6. Germline lookup yields CDR1 LNHDA and CDR2 SQIVND (reference sequence). The chain's CDR3 is CASKTGTHNQPQHF. CDR3 DNA: TGTGCCAGTAAGACAGGGACCCACAATCAGCCCCAGCATTTT. Together with reference TRBV19 and TRBJ1-5, the CDR3 gives the full variable domain: DGGITQSPKYLFRKEGQNVTLSCEQNLNHDAMYWYRQDPGQGLRLIYYSQIVNDFQKGDIAEGYSVSREKKESFPLTVTSAQKNPTAFYLCASKTGTHNQPQHFGDGTRLSIL.

V gene TRBV27 combines with J gene TRBJ1-5; TRBD1 aligns across 9 bases. This CDR3 is built from 12 residues. Trimming at V came to 6 bases and at J to 6 bases, leaving 0 bases not matched to a gene. Germline V lookup: CDR1 MNHEY, CDR2 SMNVEV (reference sequence). This CDR3 reads CASRDRGQPQHF. The CDR3 nucleotides read TGTGCCAGCAGGGACAGGGGTCAGCCCCAGCATTTT.

The chain joins TRBV7-2 to TRBJ2-7; TRBD2 aligns across 11 bases. Germline V lookup: CDR1 SGHTA, CDR2 FQGNSA. The junction had 5 bases not matched to a gene; V was cut back by 5 bases and J by 5 bases. This CDR3 is 14 amino acids long. The CDR3 nucleotides are TGTGCCAGCAGCCTGCTAGCGGGAGGAAACGAGCAGTACTTC. Protein product: CASSLLAGGNEQYF.

CDR3 nucleotides: TGTGCCAGCAGTATCCCCATAGCGGGAGCTGGCAATGAGCAGTTCTTC. Its translation is CASSIPIAGAGNEQFF. The rearrangement uses TRBV6-8 and TRBJ2-1, with 9 bases that match TRBD2. The trim removed 5 bases at V and 6 bases at J, leaving 11 bases unmatched. The CDR3 length is 16 residues. Germline V gene data show CDR1 as MNHGY and CDR2 as SAAAGT.

There are many counts of this clone. The chain has TRBV7-8 and TRBJ1-2; 9 bases are shared with TRBD1. CDR3 length equals 14 residues. Germline assignment: CDR1 SGHVS and CDR2 FQNEAQ. V shed 1 base and J 6 bases; nucleotides not matched to a gene: 3. The CDR3, as DNA: TGTGCCAGCAGCTTAGAAGGGACAGGGAATGGCTACACCTTC. This sequence encodes CASSLEGTGNGYTF.

Here the CDR3 reads CASSSRDWDEANYGYTF. The CDR3 nucleotides read TGTGCCAGCAGCTCCCGGGACTGGGATGAAGCTAACTATGGCTACACCTTC. The chain has TRBV11-2 and TRBJ1-2; TRBD1 is a possible D gene (5 bases). This CDR3 region has 17 residues. V was shortened by 4 bases and J by 0 bases, with 18 bases between the two germline ends. The germline CDR1 and CDR2 sequences are SGHAT and FQNNGV.

The V call is TRBV27, the J call TRBJ2-7, with 8 bases matching TRBD1. With V trimmed by 5 bases and J by 6 bases, 6 bases remained unmatched. Germline V gene lookup returns CDR1 MNHEY and CDR2 SMNVEV (reference sequence). The CDR3 spans 13 residues. CDR3 in DNA: TGTGCCAGCAGTGCATCAGGGGGCTCCGAGCAGTACTTC. Its translation is CASSASGGSEQYF.

The chain links TRBV6-5 to TRBJ1-1; D remains unclear. The CDR3 covers 14 residues. Trimming took off 4 bases at V and 4 bases at J, with 13 bases between the two ends. CDR1 is MNHEY and CDR2 is SVGAGI in the germline V gene. CDR3 coding DNA: TGTGCCAGCAGTTTTGGAGGGTTCATCACTGAAGCTTTCTTT. This codes for CASSFGGFITEAFF.

The V and J genes are TRBV9 and TRBJ2-1, with D tentatively TRBD1 (6 bases). This CDR3 is 13 amino acids long. Trimming stripped 4 bases from V and 6 bases from J, with 11 bases between. CDR1 is SGDLS, CDR2 YYNGEE, per germline. The CDR3 DNA reads as TGTGCCAGCAGCTATACAGGGAGCAATGAGCAGTTCTTC. Protein sequence: CASSYTGSNEQFF.

The rearrangement joins TRBV25-1 to TRBJ1-2; 7 nucleotides line up with TRBD1. Trimming at V came to 7 bases and at J to 1 base, leaving 3 bases not matched to a gene. This CDR3 has 13 residues. Germline CDR1 is MGHDK and CDR2 is SYGVNS. The CDR3 bases are TGTGCCAGCACAGGGGGAGATAACTATGGCTACACCTTC. The encoded protein is CASTGGDNYGYTF.

The gene calls are TRBV19 and TRBJ2-3, with D perhaps matching TRBD2 (5 bases). CDR3 size: 16 residues. The germline V gene has CDR1 LNHDA and CDR2 SQIVND (reference sequence). Trimming left V 3 bases short and J 6 bases short, with 19 bases between. The CDR3 nucleotides read TGTGCCAGTAGTATTTCCACGGGATCCTGGGCCGATACGCAGTATTTT. Its protein product is CASSISTGSWADTQYF.

The rearrangement links TRBV5-1 to TRBJ1-6; D perhaps matches TRBD1 (5 bases). This CDR3 spans 14 amino acids. Germline CDR1 is SGHRS and CDR2 is YFSETQ. V dropped 0 bases and J dropped 9 bases, with 10 bases sitting between them. For the CDR3, the DNA is TGCGCCAGCAGCTTGGTAGGGGATGGTTCACCCCTCCACTTT. It codes for CASSLVGDGSPLHF.

The chain has TRBV6-5 and TRBJ2-1, with TRBD2 matching 11 bases. CDR3 length: 15 residues. V shed 7 bases and J 3 bases; nucleotides not matched to a gene: 5. CDR1 MNHEY and CDR2 SVGAGI come from the germline V gene. CDR3 nucleotides: TGTGCCAGCAACTCCGGGACTAGCGGCTACAATGAGCAGTTCTTC. It translates to CASNSGTSGYNEQFF.

This clone was observed many times. The CDR3 DNA sequence: TGTGCCAGCAGTTCCGGGACAGGGTCTCACAATGAGCAGTTCTTC. Translation: CASSSGTGSHNEQFF. This rearrangement joins TRBV2 to TRBJ2-1; 9 bases line up with TRBD1. Germline CDR1 SNHLY, CDR2 FYNNEI. V gave up 5 bases and J gave up 5 bases; unmatched junction bases: 7. This CDR3 region has 15 residues. Filled out from reference TRBV2 and TRBJ2-1, the complete variable domain reads EPEVTQTPSHQVTQMGQEVILRCVPISNHLYFYWYRQILGQKVEFLVSFYNNEISEKSEIFDDQFSVERPDGSNFTLKIRSTKLEDSAMYFCASSSGTGSHNEQFFGPGTRLTVL.

The chain is built from TRBV6-2 or TRBV6-3 and TRBJ2-4, with D perhaps TRBD1 (5 bases). The CDR3 loop spans 13 amino acids. V lost 5 bases to trimming and J lost 6 bases, with 11 bases between them. Germline V CDR1 and CDR2: MNHEY, SVGEGT. This CDR3 reads CASSTAGINIQYF. CDR3 DNA: TGTGCCAGCAGTACGGCAGGGATAAACATTCAGTACTTC.

The chain is built from TRBV19 and TRBJ1-6, with D perhaps matching TRBD1 (5 bases). The CDR3 is 12 amino acids. V dropped 11 bases and J dropped 9 bases, with 14 bases sitting between them. Germline lookup yields CDR1 LNHDA and CDR2 SQIVND (reference sequence). The CDR3 DNA reads TGTGCCCCCGGGGGTAATTGTTCACCCCTCCACTTT. Translated: CAPGGNCSPLHF.

J is TRBJ2-2 and V is TRBV6-5; a possible D gene is TRBD2 (6 bases). The CDR3 sequence is 15 residues long. V was clipped by 4 bases and J by 13 bases, with 22 bases between them. CDR1 and CDR2 from the germline V gene are MNHEY and SVGAGI. Written as DNA, the CDR3 is TGTGCCAGCAGTTCAGCCGTAGATTACGCCGGGAGGCTGTTTTTT. Protein sequence: CASSSAVDYAGRLFF.

The chain carries TRBV19 and TRBJ2-3; TRBD2 matches 9 bases. This CDR3 region has 16 residues. The ends lost 4 bases at V and 0 bases at J; junction bases unmatched: 5. Germline loops: CDR1 LNHDA, CDR2 SQIVND (reference sequence). The DNA for the CDR3 is TGTGCCAGTAGTACGGCTAGCGGGGCTAGCACAGATACGCAGTATTTT. This translates into CASSTASGASTDTQYF.

The chain is built from TRBV7-9 and TRBJ1-1; the match to TRBD1 covers 9 bases. V dropped 2 bases and J dropped 1; count of bases not matched to a gene: 8. The CDR3 runs to 17 residues. Looked up from germline, CDR1 is SEHNR and CDR2 is FQNEAQ (reference sequence). DNA of the CDR3: TGTGCCAGCAGCTTAATCCGGGACAGGGTGAGGAACACTGAAGCTTTCTTT. It encodes CASSLIRDRVRNTEAFF.

The chain joins TRBV4-3 to TRBJ1-2; no firm D call. There are 16 residues in the CDR3. Germline CDR1 LGHNA, CDR2 YSLEER. The V gene lost 2 bases and the J gene lost 5 bases, with 18 bases spanning the gap. CDR3 loop: CASSQSATTVRYGYTF. As DNA, the CDR3 is TGCGCCAGCAGCCAATCTGCGACAACAGTTCGATATGGCTACACCTTC.

The V gene is TRBV4-1, the J gene TRBJ2-3; maybe TRBD1 (5 bases). V was trimmed by 0 bases and J by 2 bases, leaving 15 bases between them. CDR1 and CDR2 from the germline V gene are MGHRA and YSYEKL. CDR3 size: 17 residues. The CDR3 DNA reads as TGCGCCAGCAGCCAAGATCGGGCAGGGATATCCACAGATACGCAGTATTTT. Its translation: CASSQDRAGISTDTQYF.

The chain joins TRBV5-4 to TRBJ1-3, with a possible D match to TRBD1 (5 bases). The CDR3 is 14 residues long. Per the germline V gene, CDR1 is SGHNT and CDR2 is YYREEE (reference sequence). Between the trimmed V and J ends, which lost 8 bases and 0 bases, there was a span of 12 bases. Here the CDR3 DNA reads TGTGCCAGTCACGACAGTAGCTCTGGAAACACCATATATTTT. It encodes CASHDSSSGNTIYF.

The rearrangement links TRBV28 to TRBJ2-3; TRBD2 matches 9 bases. CDR1 is MDHEN and CDR2 is SYDVKM in the germline V gene. The CDR3 is 16 amino acids. The V segment lost 6 bases and the J segment 1 base; nucleotides outside the gene matches: 8. The CDR3 sequence: CASSPHASGGTDTQYF. The DNA for the CDR3 is TGTGCCAGCAGCCCCCACGCTAGCGGGGGCACAGATACGCAGTATTTT. The full variable domain, with the rest looked up from reference TRBV28 and TRBJ2-3, is DVKVTQSSRYLVKRTGEKVFLECVQDMDHENMFWYRQDPGLGLRLIYFSYDVKMKEKGDIPEGYSVSREKKERFSLILESASTNQTSMYLCASSPHASGGTDTQYFGPGTRLTVL.

To note about this clone: Different DNA sequences within this sample yield the same CDR3. The rearrangement uses TRBV29-1 and TRBJ1-2; no definite D call. The germline gives CDR1 SQVTM, CDR2 ANQGSEA. With 4 bases removed from V and 3 bases from J, the gap between germline ends came to 6 bases. This CDR3 contains 11 residues. CDR3 region: CSVVRDYGYTF. DNA for the CDR3: TGCAGCGTTGTCCGGGACTATGGCTACACCTTC.